The TCR beta chain under discussion was sequenced for a study of blood T cell repertoires in COVID-19. Across the study: COVID-19 samples collected from the United States, Italy and Spain covered acute and convalescent phases. From T cells, B-cell-depleted T cells, or PBMCs came the material, which was cDNA or gDNA.

This CDR3 region has 11 residues. The V and J ends lost 2 bases and 4 bases respectively, with 3 bases between them. The germline gives CDR1 SGHKS, CDR2 YYEKEE (reference sequence). Original methodology: Nucleated cell counts were estimated from reference gene primer amplification. The method was immunoSEQ multiplex PCR; TCRdb's version includes in-frame clones alone and lacks a portion of them. V and J calls plus clone size are reproduced from that table; the DNA served to infer D and trimming. The sample lists 100,000 or so clones, around 93% occurring once. This chain joins TRBV5-5 and TRBJ1-1; D gene uncertain. The sample taken for sequencing was peripheral blood. This sequence was found in a man aged 50 to 60 with acute or convalescent COVID-19. The CDR3 coding sequence is TGTGCCAGCAGCTTTATCACTGAAGCTTTCTTT. Its translation is CASSFITEAFF.